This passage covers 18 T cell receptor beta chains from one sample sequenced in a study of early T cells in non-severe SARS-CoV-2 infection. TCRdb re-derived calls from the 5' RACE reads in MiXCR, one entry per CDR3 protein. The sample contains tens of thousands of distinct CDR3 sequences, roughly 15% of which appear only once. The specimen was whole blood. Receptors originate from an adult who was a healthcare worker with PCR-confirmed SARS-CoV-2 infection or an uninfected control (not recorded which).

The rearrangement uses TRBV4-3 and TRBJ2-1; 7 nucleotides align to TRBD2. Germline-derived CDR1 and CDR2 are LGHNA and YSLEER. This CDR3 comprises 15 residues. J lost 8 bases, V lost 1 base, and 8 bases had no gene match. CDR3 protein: CASSQGGGSSHEQFF. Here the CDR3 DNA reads TGCGCCAGCAGCCAAGGGGGCGGGAGTAGTCATGAGCAGTTCTTC.

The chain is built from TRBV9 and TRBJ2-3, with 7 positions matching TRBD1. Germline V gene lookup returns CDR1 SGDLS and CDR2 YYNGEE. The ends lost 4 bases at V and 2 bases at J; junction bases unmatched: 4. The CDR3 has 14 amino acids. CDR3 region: CASSQGQFTDTQYF. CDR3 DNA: TGTGCCAGCAGCCAGGGACAGTTCACAGATACGCAGTATTTT.

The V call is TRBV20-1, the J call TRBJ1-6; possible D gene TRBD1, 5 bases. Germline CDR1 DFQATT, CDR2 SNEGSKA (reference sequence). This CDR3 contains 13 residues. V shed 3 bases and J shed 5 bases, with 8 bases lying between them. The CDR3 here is CSARGGHNSPLHF. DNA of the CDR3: TGCAGTGCTAGGGGGGGACATAATTCACCCCTCCACTTT.

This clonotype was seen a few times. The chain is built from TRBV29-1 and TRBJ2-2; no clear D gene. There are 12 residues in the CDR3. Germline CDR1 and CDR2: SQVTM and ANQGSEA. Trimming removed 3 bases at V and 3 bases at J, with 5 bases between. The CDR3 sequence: CSVDLDTGELFF. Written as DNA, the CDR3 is TGCAGCGTTGATTTGGACACCGGGGAGCTGTTTTTT.

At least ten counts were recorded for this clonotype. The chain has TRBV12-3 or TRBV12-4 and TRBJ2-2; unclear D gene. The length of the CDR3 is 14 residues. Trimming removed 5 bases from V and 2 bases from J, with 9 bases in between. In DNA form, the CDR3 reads TGTGCCAGCAGTCCTTGGATCAACACCGGGGAGCTGTTTTTT. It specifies CASSPWINTGELFF.

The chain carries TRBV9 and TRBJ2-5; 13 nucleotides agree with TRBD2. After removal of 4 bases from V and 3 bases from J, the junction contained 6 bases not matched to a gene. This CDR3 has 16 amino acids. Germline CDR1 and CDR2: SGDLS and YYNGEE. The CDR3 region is CASSTHGLAGEETQYF. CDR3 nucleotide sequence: TGTGCCAGCAGCACACACGGACTAGCGGGAGAAGAGACCCAGTACTTC.

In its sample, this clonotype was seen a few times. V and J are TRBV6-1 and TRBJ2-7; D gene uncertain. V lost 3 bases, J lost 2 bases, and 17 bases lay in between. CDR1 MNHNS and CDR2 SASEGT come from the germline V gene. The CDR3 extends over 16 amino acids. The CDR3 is CASSDPAGAGPYEQYF. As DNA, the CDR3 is TGTGCCAGCAGTGATCCAGCCGGTGCCGGACCCTACGAGCAGTACTTC.

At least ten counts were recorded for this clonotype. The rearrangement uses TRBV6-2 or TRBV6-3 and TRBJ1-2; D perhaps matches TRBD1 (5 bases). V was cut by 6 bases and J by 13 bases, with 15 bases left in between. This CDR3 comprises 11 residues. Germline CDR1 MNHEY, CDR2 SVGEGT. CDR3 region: CASRDIGPSTF. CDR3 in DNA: TGTGCCAGCAGGGACATCGGGCCCAGCACCTTC.

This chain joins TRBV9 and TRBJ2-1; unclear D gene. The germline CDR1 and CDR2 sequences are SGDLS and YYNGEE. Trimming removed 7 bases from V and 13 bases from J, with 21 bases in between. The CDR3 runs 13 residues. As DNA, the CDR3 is TGTGCCAGCGCCCCGGCGGCCGATCCGAAACAGTTCTTC. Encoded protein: CASAPAADPKQFF.

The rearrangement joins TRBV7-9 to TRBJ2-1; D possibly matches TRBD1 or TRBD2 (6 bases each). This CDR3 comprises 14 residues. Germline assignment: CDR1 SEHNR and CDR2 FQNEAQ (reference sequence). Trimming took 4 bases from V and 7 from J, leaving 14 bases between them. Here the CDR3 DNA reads TGTGCCAGCAGCTCTCCGGGGGCAGGAAATGAGCAGTTCTTC. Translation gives CASSSPGAGNEQFF.

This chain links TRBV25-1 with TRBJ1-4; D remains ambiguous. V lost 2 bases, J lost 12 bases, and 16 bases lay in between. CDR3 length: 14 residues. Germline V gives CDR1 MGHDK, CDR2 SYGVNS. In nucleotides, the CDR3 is TGTGCCAGCAGTGAAGTAGTTCTCCCGGTTGAACTGTTTTTT. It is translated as CASSEVVLPVELFF.

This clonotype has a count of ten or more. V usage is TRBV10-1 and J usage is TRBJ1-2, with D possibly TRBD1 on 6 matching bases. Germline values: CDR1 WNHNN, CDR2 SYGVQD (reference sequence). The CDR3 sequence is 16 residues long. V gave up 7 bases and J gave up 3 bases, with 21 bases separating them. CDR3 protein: CASNKGNTGRDYGYTF. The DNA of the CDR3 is TGCGCCAGCAACAAAGGAAACACAGGGCGAGACTATGGCTACACCTTC.

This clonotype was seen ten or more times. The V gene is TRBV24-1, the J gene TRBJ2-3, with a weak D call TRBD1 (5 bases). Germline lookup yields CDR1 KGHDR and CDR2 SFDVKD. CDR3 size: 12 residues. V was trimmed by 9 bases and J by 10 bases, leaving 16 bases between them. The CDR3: CATQRQSPPQYF. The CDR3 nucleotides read TGTGCCACCCAACGACAGTCACCCCCGCAGTATTTT.

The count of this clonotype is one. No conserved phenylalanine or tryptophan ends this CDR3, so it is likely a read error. CDR3 DNA: TGTGCCAGCAGCTTCATAGACGGATTTAGGGCCGGGGAGCTGTTTCTT. Protein product: CASSFIDGFRAGELFL. The chain uses TRBV7-2 and TRBJ2-2; D unclear. The V end lost 3 bases, the J end lost 6 bases, and 17 bases lay between the germline ends. The CDR3 extends over 16 amino acids. The germline V gene encodes CDR1 SGHTA and CDR2 FQGNSA.

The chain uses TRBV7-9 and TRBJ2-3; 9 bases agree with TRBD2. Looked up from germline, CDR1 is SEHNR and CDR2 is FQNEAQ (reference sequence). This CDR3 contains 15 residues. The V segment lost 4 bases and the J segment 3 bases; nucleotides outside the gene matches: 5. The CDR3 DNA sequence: TGTGCCAGCAGCTACTCTAGCGGGGTAACAGATACGCAGTATTTT. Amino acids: CASSYSSGVTDTQYF.

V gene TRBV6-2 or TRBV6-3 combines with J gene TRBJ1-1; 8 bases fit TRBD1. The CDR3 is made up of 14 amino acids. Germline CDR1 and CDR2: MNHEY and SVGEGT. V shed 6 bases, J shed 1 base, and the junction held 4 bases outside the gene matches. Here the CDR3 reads CASRTGAPNTEAFF. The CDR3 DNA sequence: TGTGCCAGCAGGACAGGGGCGCCGAACACTGAAGCTTTCTTT.

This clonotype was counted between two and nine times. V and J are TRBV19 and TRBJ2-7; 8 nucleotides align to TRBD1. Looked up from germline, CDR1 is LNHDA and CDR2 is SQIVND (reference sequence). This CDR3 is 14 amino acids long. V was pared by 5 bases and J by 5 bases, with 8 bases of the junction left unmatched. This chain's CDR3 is CASSARDRPHEQYF. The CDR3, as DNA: TGTGCCAGTAGTGCCCGGGACAGGCCCCACGAGCAGTACTTC.

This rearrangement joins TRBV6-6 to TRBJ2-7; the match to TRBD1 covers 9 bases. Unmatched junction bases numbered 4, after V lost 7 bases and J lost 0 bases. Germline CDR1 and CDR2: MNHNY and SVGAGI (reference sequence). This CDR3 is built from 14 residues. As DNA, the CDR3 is TGTGCCAGCACCCCGGGACAGGGCTCCTACGAGCAGTACTTC. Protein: CASTPGQGSYEQYF.